This TCR beta chain is from a study of blood T cell repertoires in COVID-19. Turning to the study itself: Whether acute or convalescent, the COVID-19 samples came from the United States, Italy and Spain. Sources were T cells, B-cell-depleted T cells, or PBMCs; the material itself was cDNA or gDNA.

In the original analysis: The authors estimated nucleated cell counts from reference gene primer amplification. Produced via immunoSEQ multiplex PCR; TCRdb's table is partial and in-frame only. D and trimming come from the DNA, and the V and J calls and clone size come from that table. Of about 130,000 clones in the sample, almost 85% were seen once. The CDR3 has 13 residues. Trimming took off 0 bases at V and 9 bases at J, with 6 bases between the two ends. In germline, CDR1 is LNHDA, CDR2 SQIVND (reference sequence). The sample holds one count of this clone. The sequenced material came from peripheral blood. The V and J genes are TRBV19 and TRBJ1-6; D might be TRBD1 (5 bases). This TCR was sampled from a man aged 55 to 70 with acute or convalescent COVID-19. The CDR3 nucleotides are TGTGCCAGTAGTATAGATGGGGCTTCACCCCTCCACTTT. The encoded protein is CASSIDGASPLHF. Together with reference TRBV19 and TRBJ1-6, the CDR3 gives the full variable domain: DGGITQSPKYLFRKEGQNVTLSCEQNLNHDAMYWYRQDPGQGLRLIYYSQIVNDFQKGDIAEGYSVSREKKESFPLTVTSAQKNPTAFYLCASSIDGASPLHFGNGTRLTVT.